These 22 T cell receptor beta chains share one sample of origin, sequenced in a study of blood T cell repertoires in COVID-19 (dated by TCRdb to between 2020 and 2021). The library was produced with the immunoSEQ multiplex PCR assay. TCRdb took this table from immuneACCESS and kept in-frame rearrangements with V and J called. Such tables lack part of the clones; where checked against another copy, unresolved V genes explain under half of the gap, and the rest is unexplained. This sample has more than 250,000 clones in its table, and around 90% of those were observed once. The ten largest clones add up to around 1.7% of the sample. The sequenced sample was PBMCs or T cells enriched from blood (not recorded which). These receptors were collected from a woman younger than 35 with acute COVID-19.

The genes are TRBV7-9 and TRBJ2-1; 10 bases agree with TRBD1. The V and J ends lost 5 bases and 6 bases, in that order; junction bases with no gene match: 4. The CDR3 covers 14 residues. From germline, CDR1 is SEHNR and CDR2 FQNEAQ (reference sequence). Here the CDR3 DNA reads TGTGCCAGCAGCGTGGGACAGGGGCTCAATGAGCAGTTCTTC. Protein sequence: CASSVGQGLNEQFF.

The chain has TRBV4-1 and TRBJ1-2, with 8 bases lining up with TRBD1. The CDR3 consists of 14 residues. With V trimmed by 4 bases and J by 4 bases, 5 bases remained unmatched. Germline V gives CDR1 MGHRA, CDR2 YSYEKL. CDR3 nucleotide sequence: TGCGCCAGCAGCCCGGGACAGGAGAGCTATGGCTACACCTTC. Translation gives CASSPGQESYGYTF.

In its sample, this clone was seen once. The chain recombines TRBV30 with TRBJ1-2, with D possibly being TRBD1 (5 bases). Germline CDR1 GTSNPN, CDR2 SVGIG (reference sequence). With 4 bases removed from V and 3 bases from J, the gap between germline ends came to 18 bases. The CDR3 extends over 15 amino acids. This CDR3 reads CAWTTMDTHHYGYTF. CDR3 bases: TGTGCCTGGACGACCATGGACACCCACCACTATGGCTACACCTTC.

CDR3 nucleotides: TGTGCCAGCACGGAGGACAGGGAGGGCGGCTACACCTTC. Residues: CASTEDREGGYTF. The V call is TRBV2, the J call TRBJ1-2; the match to TRBD1 covers 8 bases. Germline V gene data show CDR1 as SNHLY and CDR2 as FYNNEI. V shed 7 bases and J 8 bases; nucleotides not matched to a gene: 9. This CDR3 contains 13 residues.

The CDR3: CASTRDNGPDTQYF. The CDR3 DNA follows: TGTGCCAGCACCAGGGACAATGGGCCAGATACGCAGTATTTT. The chain recombines TRBV6-5 with TRBJ2-3; a weak D match, TRBD1 (6 bases). The V gene's germline CDR1 is MNHEY and CDR2 SVGAGI. The V end lost 7 bases, the J end lost 4 bases, and 15 bases lay between the germline ends. CDR3 length: 14 amino acids.

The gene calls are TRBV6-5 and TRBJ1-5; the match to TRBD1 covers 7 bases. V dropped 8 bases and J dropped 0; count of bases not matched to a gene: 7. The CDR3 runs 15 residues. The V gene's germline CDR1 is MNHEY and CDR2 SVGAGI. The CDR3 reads CASGQGVNSNQPQHF. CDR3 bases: TGTGCCAGCGGCCAGGGGGTCAATAGCAATCAGCCCCAGCATTTT.

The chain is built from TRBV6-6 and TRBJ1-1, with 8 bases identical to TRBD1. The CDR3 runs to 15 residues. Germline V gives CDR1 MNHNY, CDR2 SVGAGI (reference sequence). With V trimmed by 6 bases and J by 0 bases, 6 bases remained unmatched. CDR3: CASRRGQGLNTEAFF. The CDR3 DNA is TGTGCCAGCAGGCGTGGACAGGGCTTGAACACTGAAGCTTTCTTT.

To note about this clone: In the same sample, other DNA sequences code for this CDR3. CDR3 DNA: TGCGCCAGCAGCTTGGTTGGAGGTCTGAACACTGAAGCTTTCTTT. Its protein product is CASSLVGGLNTEAFF. The chain uses TRBV5-1 and TRBJ1-1; no firm D call. The V gene's germline CDR1 is SGHRS and CDR2 YFSETQ. The CDR3 is 15 amino acids. Trimming took 0 bases from V and 0 from J, leaving 9 bases between them.

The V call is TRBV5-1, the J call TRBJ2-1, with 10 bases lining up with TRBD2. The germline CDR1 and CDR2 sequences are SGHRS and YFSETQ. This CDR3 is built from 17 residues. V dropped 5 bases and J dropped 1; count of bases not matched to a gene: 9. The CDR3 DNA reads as TGCGCCAGCAGAGCAGCTAGCGGGAGTCATTCCTACAATGAGCAGTTCTTC. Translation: CASRAASGSHSYNEQFF.

In DNA form, the CDR3 reads TGTGCCAGCAGTGACCCGGGACTACAAAAAAACATTCAGTACTTC. As protein: CASSDPGLQKNIQYF. The J gene is TRBJ2-4, the V gene TRBV6-1, with TRBD2 identical over 7 bases. The CDR3 length is 15 residues. The germline V gene has CDR1 MNHNS and CDR2 SASEGT. J gave up 4 bases and V 3 bases, and 6 bases lay outside the gene matches.

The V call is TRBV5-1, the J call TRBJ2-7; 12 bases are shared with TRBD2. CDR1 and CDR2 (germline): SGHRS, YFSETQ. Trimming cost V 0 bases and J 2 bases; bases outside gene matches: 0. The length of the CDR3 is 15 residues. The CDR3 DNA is TGCGCCAGCAGCTTGGGACTAGCGGGAGCCTACGAGCAGTACTTC. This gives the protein CASSLGLAGAYEQYF.

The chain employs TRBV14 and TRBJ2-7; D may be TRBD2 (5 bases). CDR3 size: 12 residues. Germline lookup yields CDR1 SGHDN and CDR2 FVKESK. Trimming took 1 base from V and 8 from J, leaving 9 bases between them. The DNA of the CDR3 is TGTGCCAGCAGCCAAGGCGGGTTCAAGCAGTACTTC. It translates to CASSQGGFKQYF.

The CDR3 region is CASSVEASSSYNEQFF. In DNA form, the CDR3 reads TGTGCCAGCAGCGTAGAGGCTAGCTCCTCCTACAATGAGCAGTTCTTC. The gene calls are TRBV9 and TRBJ2-1; D is possibly TRBD2 (5 bases). V was clipped by 0 bases and J by 0 bases, with 10 bases between them. Germline assignment: CDR1 SGDLS and CDR2 YYNGEE. This CDR3 has 16 amino acids.

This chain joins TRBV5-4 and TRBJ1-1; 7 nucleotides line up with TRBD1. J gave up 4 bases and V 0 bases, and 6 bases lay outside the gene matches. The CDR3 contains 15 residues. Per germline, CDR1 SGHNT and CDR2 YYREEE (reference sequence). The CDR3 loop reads CASSLAKAGGTEAFF. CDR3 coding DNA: TGTGCCAGCAGCTTGGCAAAGGCAGGGGGCACTGAAGCTTTCTTT.

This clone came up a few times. The CDR3 DNA reads TGTGCCAGCAGCCCCCCCCGGACTAGCGGGCCATACACAGATACGCAGTATTTT. Translated: CASSPPRTSGPYTDTQYF. The chain has TRBV7-9 and TRBJ2-3, with TRBD2 identical over 11 bases. The V segment lost 5 bases and the J segment 2 bases; nucleotides outside the gene matches: 12. The V gene's germline CDR1 is SEHNR and CDR2 FQNEAQ (reference sequence). The CDR3 totals 18 residues.

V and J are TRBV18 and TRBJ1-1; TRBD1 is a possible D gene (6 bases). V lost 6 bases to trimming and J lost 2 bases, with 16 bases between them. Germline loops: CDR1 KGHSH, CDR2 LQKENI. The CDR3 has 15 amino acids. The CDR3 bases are TGTGCCAGCTCCCTCGCGGGCAGGGGCAACACTGAAGCTTTCTTT. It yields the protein CASSLAGRGNTEAFF.

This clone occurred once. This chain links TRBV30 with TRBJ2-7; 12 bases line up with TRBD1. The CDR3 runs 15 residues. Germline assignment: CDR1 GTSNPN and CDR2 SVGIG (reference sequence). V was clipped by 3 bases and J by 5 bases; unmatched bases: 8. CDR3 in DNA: TGTGCCTGGAGGGGCCGGGACAGGGGGCCCGACGAGCAGTACTTC. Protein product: CAWRGRDRGPDEQYF.

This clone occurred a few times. DNA for the CDR3: TGCAGCGTCGATGGGAGGAACTCCTACAATGAGCAGTTCTTC. The encoded protein is CSVDGRNSYNEQFF. V and J are TRBV29-1 and TRBJ2-1; D is possibly TRBD2 (6 bases). From germline, CDR1 is SQVTM and CDR2 ANQGSEA. This CDR3 has 14 amino acids. V lost 6 bases and J lost 0, with 12 bases in between.

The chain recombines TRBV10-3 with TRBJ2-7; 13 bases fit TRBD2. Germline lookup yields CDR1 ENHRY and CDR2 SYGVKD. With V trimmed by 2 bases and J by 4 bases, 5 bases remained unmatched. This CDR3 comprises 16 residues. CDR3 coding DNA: TGTGCCATCAGTGAGACCTCGACTAGCGGGAGGTACGAGCAGTACTTC. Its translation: CAISETSTSGRYEQYF.

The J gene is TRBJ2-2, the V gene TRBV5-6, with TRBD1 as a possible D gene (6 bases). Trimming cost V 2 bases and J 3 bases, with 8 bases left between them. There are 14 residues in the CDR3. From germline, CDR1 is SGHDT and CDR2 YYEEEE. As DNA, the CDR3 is TGTGCCAGCAGCTTCAGGGGTGACACCGGGGAGCTGTTTTTT. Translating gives CASSFRGDTGELFF.

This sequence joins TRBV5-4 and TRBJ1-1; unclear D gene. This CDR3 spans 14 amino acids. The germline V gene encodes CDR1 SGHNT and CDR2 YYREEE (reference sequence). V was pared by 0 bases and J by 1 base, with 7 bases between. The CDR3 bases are TGTGCCAGCAGCTTGGGGGCTGAGAACACTGAAGCTTTCTTT. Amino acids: CASSLGAENTEAFF.

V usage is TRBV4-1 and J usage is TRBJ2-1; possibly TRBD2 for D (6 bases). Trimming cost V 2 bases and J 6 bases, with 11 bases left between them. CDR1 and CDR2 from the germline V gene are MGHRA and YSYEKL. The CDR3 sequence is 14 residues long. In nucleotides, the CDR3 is TGCGCCAGCAGCCAATCGGGACTCCTCAATGAGCAGTTCTTC. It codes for CASSQSGLLNEQFF.